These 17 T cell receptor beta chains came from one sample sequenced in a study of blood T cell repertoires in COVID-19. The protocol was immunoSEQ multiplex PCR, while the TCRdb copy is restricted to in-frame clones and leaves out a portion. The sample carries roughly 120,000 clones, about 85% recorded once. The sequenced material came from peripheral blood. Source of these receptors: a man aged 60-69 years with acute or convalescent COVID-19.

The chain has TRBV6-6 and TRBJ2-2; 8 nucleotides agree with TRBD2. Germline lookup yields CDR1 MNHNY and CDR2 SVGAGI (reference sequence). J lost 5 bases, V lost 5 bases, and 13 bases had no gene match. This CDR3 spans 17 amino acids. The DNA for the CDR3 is TGTGCCAGCAGTCCCCTCCCCGGACTAGCTAGTACCGGGGAGCTGTTTTTT. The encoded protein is CASSPLPGLASTGELFF.

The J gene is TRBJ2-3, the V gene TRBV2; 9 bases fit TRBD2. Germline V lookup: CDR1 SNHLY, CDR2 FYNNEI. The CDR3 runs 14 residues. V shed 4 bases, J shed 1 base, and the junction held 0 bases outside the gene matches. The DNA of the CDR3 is TGTGCCAGCAGTGGACTAGCGGGCACAGATACGCAGTATTTT. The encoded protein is CASSGLAGTDTQYF.

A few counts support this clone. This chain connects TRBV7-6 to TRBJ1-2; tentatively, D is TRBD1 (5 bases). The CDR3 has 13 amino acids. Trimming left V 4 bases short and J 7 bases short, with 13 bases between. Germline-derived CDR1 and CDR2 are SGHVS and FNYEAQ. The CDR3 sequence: CASSSVGGGGYTF. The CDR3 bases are TGTGCCAGCAGCTCGGTTGGGGGAGGTGGCTACACCTTC.

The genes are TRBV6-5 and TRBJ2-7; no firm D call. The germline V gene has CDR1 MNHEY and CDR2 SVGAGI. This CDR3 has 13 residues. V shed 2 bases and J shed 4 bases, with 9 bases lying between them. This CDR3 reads CASSYRARYEQYF. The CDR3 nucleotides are TGTGCCAGCAGTTACCGAGCTAGGTACGAGCAGTACTTC.

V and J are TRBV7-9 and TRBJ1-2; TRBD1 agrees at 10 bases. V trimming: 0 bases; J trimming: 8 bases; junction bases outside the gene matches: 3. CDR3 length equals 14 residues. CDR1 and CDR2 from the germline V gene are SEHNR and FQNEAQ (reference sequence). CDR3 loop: CASSLAGQGQGYTF. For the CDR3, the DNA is TGTGCCAGCAGCTTAGCGGGACAGGGGCAGGGCTACACCTTC.

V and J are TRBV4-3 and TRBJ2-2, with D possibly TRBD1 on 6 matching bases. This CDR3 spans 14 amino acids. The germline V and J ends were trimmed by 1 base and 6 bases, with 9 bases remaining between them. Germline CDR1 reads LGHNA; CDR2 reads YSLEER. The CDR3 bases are TGCGCCAGCAGCCAAGTTAGGGGGTCCGGGGAGCTGTTTTTT. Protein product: CASSQVRGSGELFF.

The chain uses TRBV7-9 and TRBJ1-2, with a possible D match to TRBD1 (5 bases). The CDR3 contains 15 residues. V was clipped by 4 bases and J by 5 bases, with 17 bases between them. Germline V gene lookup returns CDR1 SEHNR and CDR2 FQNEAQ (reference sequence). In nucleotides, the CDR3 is TGTGCCAGCAGCTCCGACGTAGGGGCGGGGTATGGCTACACCTTC. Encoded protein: CASSSDVGAGYGYTF. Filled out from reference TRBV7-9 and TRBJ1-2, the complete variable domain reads DTGVSQNPRHKITKRGQNVTFRCDPISEHNRLYWYRQTLGQGPEFLTYFQNEAQLEKSRLLSDRFSAERPKGSFSTLEIQRTEQGDSAMYLCASSSDVGAGYGYTFGSGTRLTVV.

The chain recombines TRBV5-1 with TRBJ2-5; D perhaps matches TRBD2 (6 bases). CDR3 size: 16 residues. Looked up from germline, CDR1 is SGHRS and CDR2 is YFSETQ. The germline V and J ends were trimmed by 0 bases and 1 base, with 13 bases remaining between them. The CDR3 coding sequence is TGCGCCAGCAGCTTGGGATCGGGACTGATCCAAGAGACCCAGTACTTC. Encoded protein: CASSLGSGLIQETQYF.

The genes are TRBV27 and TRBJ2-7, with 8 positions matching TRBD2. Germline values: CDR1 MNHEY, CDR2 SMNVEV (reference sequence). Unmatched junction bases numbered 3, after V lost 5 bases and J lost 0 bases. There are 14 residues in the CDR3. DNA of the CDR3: TGTGCCAGCAGTACTAGCGGCAGCTCCTACGAGCAGTACTTC. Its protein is CASSTSGSSYEQYF.

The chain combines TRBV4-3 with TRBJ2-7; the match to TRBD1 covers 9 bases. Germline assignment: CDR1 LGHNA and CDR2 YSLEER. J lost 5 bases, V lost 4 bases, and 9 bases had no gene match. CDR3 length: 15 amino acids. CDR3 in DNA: TGCGCCAGCAGCCTTCGGGGACAGGGTAGGGACGAGCAGTACTTC. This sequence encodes CASSLRGQGRDEQYF.

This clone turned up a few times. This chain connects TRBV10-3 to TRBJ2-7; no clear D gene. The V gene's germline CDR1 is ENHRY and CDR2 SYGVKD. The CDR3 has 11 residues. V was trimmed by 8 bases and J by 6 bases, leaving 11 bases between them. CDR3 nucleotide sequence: TGTGCCATCGGTGGCAGGCGCGAGCAGTACTTC. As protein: CAIGGRREQYF.

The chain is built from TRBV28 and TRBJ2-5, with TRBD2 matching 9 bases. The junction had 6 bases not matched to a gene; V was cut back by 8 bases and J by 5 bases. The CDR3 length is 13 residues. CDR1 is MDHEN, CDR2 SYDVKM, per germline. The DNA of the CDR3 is TGTGCCAGCTCGCGGGGGGGAACGGAGACCCAGTACTTC. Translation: CASSRGGTETQYF.

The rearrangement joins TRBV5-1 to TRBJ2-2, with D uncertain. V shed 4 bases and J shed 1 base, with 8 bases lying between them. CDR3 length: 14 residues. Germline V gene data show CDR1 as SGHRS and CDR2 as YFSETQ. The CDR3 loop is CASSPRWNTGELFF. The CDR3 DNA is TGCGCCAGCAGCCCCCGGTGGAACACCGGGGAGCTGTTTTTT.

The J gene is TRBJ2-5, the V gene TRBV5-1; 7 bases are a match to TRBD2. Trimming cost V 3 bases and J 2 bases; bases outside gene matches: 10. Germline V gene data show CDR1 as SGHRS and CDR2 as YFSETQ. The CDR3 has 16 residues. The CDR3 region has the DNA TGCGCCAGCAGCTACCGGGAGGCCGTCTCGCAAGAGACCCAGTACTTC. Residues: CASSYREAVSQETQYF.

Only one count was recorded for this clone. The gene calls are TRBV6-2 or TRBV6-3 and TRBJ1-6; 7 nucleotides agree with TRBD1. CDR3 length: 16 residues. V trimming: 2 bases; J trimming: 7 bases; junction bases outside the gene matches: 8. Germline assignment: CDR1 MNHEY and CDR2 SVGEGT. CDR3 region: CASSYRGGTENSPLHF. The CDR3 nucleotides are TGTGCCAGCAGTTACCGCGGCGGGACAGAGAATTCACCCCTCCACTTT.

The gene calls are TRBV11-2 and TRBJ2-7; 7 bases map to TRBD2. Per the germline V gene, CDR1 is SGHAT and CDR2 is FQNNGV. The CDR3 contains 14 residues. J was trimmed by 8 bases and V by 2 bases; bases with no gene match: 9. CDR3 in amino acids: CASSLSGLLLKQYF. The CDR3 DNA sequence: TGTGCCAGCAGCTTATCGGGACTACTTCTCAAGCAGTACTTC.

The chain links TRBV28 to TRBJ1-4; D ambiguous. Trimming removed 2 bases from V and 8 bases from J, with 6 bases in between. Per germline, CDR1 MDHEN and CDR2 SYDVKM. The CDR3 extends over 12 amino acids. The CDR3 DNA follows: TGTGCCAGCAGTTTAGGGAGGGAAAAACTGTTTTTT. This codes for CASSLGREKLFF. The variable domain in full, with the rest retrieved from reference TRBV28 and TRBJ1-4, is DVKVTQSSRYLVKRTGEKVFLECVQDMDHENMFWYRQDPGLGLRLIYFSYDVKMKEKGDIPEGYSVSREKKERFSLILESASTNQTSMYLCASSLGREKLFFGSGTQLSVL.